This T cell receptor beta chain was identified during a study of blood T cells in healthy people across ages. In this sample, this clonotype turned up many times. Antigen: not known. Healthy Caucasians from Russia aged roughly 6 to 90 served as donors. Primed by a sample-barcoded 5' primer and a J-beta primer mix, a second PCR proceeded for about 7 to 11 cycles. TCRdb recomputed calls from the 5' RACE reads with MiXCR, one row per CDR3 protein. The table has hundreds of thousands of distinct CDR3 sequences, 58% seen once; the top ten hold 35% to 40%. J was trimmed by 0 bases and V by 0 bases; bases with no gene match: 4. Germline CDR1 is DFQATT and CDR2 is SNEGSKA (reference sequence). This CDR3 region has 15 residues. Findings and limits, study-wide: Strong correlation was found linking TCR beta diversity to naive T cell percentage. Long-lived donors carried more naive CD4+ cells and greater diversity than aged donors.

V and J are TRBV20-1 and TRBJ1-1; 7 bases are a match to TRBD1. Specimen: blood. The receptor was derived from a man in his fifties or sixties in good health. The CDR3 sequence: CSARDRGYMNTEAFF. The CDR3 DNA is TGCAGTGCTAGAGACAGGGGGTACATGAACACTGAAGCTTTCTTT.